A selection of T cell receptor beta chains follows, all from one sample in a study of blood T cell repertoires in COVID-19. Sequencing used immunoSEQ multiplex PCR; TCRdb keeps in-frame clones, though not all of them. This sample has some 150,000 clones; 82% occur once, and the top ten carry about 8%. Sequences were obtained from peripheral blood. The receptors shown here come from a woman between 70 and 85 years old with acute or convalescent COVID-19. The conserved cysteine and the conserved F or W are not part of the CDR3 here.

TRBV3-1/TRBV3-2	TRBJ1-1	ASSPGQWGYEAF
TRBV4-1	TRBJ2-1	ASSRFTGAPNEQF
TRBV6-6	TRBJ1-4	ASSWSGQVNEKLF
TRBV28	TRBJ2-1	ASSGPGTSGGYPQF
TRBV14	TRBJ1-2	ASSQDRGRVYGYT
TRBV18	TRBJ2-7	ASSPPDRFPYEQY
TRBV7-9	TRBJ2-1	ASRQGYQGYNEQF
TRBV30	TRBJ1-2	AGLQGRNYGYT
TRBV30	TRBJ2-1	AWSAGTGGYNEQF
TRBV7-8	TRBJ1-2	ASSSGTGRINYGYT
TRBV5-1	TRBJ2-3	ASSSSGGSDTQY
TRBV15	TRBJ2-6	ATSPGNRRVGSGVAGANVLT
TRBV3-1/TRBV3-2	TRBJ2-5	ASSQDGSGRGETQY
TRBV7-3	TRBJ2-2	ASRPDRTGELF
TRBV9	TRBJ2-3	ASSVGVLAGVGTSTDTQY
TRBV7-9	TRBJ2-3	ASSLRPSTSTDTQY
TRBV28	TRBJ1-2	ASSWGQNYGYT
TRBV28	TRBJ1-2	ASRPGQPYGYT
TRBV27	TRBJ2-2	ASSPYTGELF
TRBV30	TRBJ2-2	AWNSGRRTGELF
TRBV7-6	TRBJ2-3	ASSPRTSGGRDTQY
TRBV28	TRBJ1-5	ASSYKGVFNQPQH
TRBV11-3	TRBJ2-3	ASSFRGQTGTDTQY
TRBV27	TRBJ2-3	ASSLSGGRTDTQY
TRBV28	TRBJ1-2	ASSLTGSMRKNGYT
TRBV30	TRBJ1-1	AWSAPDRNTEAF
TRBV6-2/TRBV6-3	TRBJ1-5	ASSYPRTGVDQPQH
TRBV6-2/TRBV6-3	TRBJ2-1	ASSYAGVIKF
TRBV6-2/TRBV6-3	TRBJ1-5	ASSLTGGPNQPQH
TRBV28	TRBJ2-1	ASSSLTGTRPYNEQF
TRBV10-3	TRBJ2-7	AISESGAVEQY
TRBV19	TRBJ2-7	ATTGHKNYEQY
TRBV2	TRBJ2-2	ASSSGGNTGELF
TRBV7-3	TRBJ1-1	ASSLQGGTEAF
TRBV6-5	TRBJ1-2	ASSPDSNYGYT
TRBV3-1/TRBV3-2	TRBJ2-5	ASSVRTSGQETQY
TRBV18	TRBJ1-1	ASSPLAAGTEAF
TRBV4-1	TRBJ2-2	ASSLAGAGRGELF
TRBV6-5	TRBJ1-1	ASKRGGGMNTEAF
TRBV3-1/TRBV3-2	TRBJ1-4	ASSQAQGAEKLF
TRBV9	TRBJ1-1	ASSGGGSGDTEAF
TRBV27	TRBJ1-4	ASSRGIMATNEKLF
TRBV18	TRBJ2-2	ASSPLTPGTNTGELF
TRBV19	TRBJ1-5	ASSYSNQPQH
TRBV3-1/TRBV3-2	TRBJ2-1	ASNSQGRDNEQF
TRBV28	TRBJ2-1	ASSSGQGLEQF
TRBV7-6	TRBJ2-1	ASSVGTSPSSYNEQF
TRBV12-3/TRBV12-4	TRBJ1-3	ASSSGNTIY
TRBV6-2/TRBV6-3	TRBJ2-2	ASSSPQGDTGELF
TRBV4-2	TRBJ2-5	ASSPAHIRDRAQETQY
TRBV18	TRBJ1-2	ASSPAPGFLYGYT